These 13 T cell receptor beta chains were all obtained from the same sample, sequenced in a study of blood T cell repertoires in COVID-19. The protocol was immunoSEQ multiplex PCR, while the TCRdb copy is restricted to in-frame clones and leaves out a portion. The sample yields under 65,000 clones, 75% to 95% seen once. The material sequenced was peripheral blood. The receptors derive from a woman of 80 years or more with active COVID-19.

The chain has TRBV28 and TRBJ1-5; perhaps TRBD1 as D (6 bases). This CDR3 is built from 18 residues. Between the trimmed V and J ends, which lost 5 bases and 0 bases, there was a span of 20 bases. From germline, CDR1 is MDHEN and CDR2 SYDVKM. The DNA of the CDR3 is TGTGCCAGCAGTCCAGGGTCCTCGGGACACCCTAGCAATCAGCCCCAGCATTTT. The encoded protein is CASSPGSSGHPSNQPQHF.

The chain carries TRBV19 and TRBJ1-5; D not certain. Germline CDR1 LNHDA, CDR2 SQIVND (reference sequence). The germline V and J ends were trimmed by 2 bases and 3 bases, with 8 bases remaining between them. The CDR3 consists of 14 residues. This chain's CDR3 is CASSITGDNQPQHF. The CDR3 coding sequence is TGTGCCAGTAGTATAACCGGGGACAATCAGCCCCAGCATTTT.

The J gene is TRBJ2-2, the V gene TRBV12-3 or TRBV12-4; D remains unclear. V gave up 5 bases and J gave up 7 bases, with 11 bases separating them. The CDR3 spans 13 residues. The CDR3 region is CASSLAVIGELFF. Here the CDR3 DNA reads TGTGCCAGCAGTCTGGCGGTCATCGGGGAGCTGTTTTTT.

The chain combines TRBV19 with TRBJ2-1; TRBD1 matches 8 bases. The CDR3 has 15 amino acids. J gave up 5 bases and V 5 bases, and 8 bases lay outside the gene matches. Germline CDR1 reads LNHDA; CDR2 reads SQIVND (reference sequence). CDR3 loop: CASSSRTGYDNEQFF. CDR3 nucleotide sequence: TGTGCCAGTAGTTCCCGGACAGGGTATGACAATGAGCAGTTCTTC.

J is TRBJ2-7 and V is TRBV28; the match to TRBD1 covers 8 bases. The CDR3 spans 14 residues. Trimming took 8 bases from V and 4 from J; bases not matched to a gene: 10. The germline V gene has CDR1 MDHEN and CDR2 SYDVKM. Written as DNA, the CDR3 is TGTGCCAGCTACGACAGGGGCCCTGAGTACGAGCAGTACTTC. Translating gives CASYDRGPEYEQYF.

The chain employs TRBV28 and TRBJ2-7, with 9 bases lining up with TRBD1. The length of the CDR3 is 13 residues. Germline V gene sequence: CDR1 MDHEN, CDR2 SYDVKM. J lost 4 bases, V lost 5 bases, and 3 bases had no gene match. This CDR3 reads CASSPGQGYEQYF. In DNA form, the CDR3 reads TGTGCCAGCAGTCCGGGACAGGGATACGAGCAGTACTTC.

This clone was seen just once. V is TRBV5-1 and J is TRBJ2-4, with TRBD2 matching 9 bases. Germline CDR1 is SGHRS and CDR2 is YFSETQ. V shed 4 bases, J shed 1 base, and the junction held 9 bases outside the gene matches. This CDR3 is built from 17 residues. In DNA, the CDR3 is TGCGCCAGCAGCCCGGAGATCAGCGGGGGGGCCAAAAACATTCAGTACTTC. Translating it yields CASSPEISGGAKNIQYF.

J is TRBJ2-1 and V is TRBV5-1; D might be TRBD2 (5 bases). Germline lookup yields CDR1 SGHRS and CDR2 YFSETQ. This CDR3 comprises 13 residues. V was shortened by 0 bases and J by 8 bases, with 9 bases between the two germline ends. The chain's CDR3 is CASSLVGVDEQFF. In DNA, the CDR3 is TGCGCCAGCAGCTTGGTCGGGGTGGATGAGCAGTTCTTC.

This chain uses TRBV6-4 with TRBJ1-6; TRBD1 might be the D (6 bases). V gave up 2 bases and J gave up 3 bases, with 8 bases separating them. Looked up from germline, CDR1 is MRHNA and CDR2 is SNTAGT. The CDR3 runs to 15 residues. The CDR3 loop reads CASSDVQGYNSPLHF. In nucleotides, the CDR3 is TGTGCCAGCAGTGACGTACAGGGCTATAATTCACCCCTCCACTTT.

The chain links TRBV19 to TRBJ2-4, with TRBD2 matching over 11 bases. CDR1 LNHDA and CDR2 SQIVND come from the germline V gene (reference sequence). This CDR3 has 21 amino acids. V lost 5 bases to trimming and J lost 0 bases; unmatched junction nucleotides: 18. DNA of the CDR3: TGTGCCAGTAGTCCTGAATCGGGGACTAGCGGATTAACTCTAGCCAAAAACATTCAGTACTTC. Translation: CASSPESGTSGLTLAKNIQYF.

The gene calls are TRBV28 and TRBJ1-1, with 11 positions matching TRBD1. Per the germline V gene, CDR1 is MDHEN and CDR2 is SYDVKM. The ends lost 6 bases at V and 3 bases at J; junction bases unmatched: 0. The CDR3 is 13 amino acids. CDR3 sequence: CASRGQGDTEAFF. In nucleotides, the CDR3 is TGTGCCAGCAGGGGACAGGGGGACACTGAAGCTTTCTTT.

V gene TRBV5-4 combines with J gene TRBJ1-6; 8 positions agree with TRBD1. Germline V lookup: CDR1 SGHNT, CDR2 YYREEE (reference sequence). The CDR3 is made up of 14 amino acids. The trim removed 4 bases at V and 8 bases at J, leaving 5 bases unmatched. The CDR3 DNA follows: TGTGCCAGCAGCCGGGACAGGACGGATTCACCCCTCCACTTT. Residues: CASSRDRTDSPLHF. Variable domain in full (rest from reference TRBV5-4 and TRBJ1-6): ETGVTQSPTHLIKTRGQQVTLRCSSQSGHNTVSWYQQALGQGPQFIFQYYREEENGRGNFPPRFSGLQFPNYSSELNVNALELDDSALYLCASSRDRTDSPLHFGNGTRLTVT.

This clone has only one observation. The chain combines TRBV5-1 with TRBJ2-1; 11 bases agree with TRBD2. The germline V gene has CDR1 SGHRS and CDR2 YFSETQ. The CDR3 is 14 residues long. V was clipped by 3 bases and J by 10 bases; unmatched bases: 6. The CDR3 region is CASSSGLAAFEQFF. CDR3 coding DNA: TGCGCCAGCAGCTCGGGACTAGCGGCCTTCGAGCAGTTCTTC.